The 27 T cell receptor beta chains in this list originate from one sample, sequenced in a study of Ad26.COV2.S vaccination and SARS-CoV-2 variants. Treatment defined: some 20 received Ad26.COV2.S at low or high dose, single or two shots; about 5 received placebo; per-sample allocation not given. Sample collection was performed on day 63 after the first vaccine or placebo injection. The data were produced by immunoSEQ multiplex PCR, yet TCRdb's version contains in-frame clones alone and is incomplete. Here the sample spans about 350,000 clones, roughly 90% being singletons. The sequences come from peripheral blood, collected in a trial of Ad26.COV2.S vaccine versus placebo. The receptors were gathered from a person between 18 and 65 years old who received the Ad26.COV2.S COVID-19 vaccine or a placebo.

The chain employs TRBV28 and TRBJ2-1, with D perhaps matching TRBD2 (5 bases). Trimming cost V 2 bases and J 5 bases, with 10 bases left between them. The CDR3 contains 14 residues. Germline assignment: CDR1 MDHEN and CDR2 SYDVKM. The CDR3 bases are TGTGCCAGCAGTTTAACGGGGTGGGACAATGAGCAGTTCTTC. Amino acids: CASSLTGWDNEQFF.

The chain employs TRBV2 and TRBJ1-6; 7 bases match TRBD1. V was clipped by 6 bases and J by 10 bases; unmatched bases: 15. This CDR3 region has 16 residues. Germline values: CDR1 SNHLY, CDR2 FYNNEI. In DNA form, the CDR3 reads TGTGCCAGCAGGGGGCCGTCACAGGGGTTCGCATCACCCCTCCACTTT. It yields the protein CASRGPSQGFASPLHF. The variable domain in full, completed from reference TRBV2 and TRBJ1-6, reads EPEVTQTPSHQVTQMGQEVILRCVPISNHLYFYWYRQILGQKVEFLVSFYNNEISEKSEIFDDQFSVERPDGSNFTLKIRSTKLEDSAMYFCASRGPSQGFASPLHFGNGTRLTVT.

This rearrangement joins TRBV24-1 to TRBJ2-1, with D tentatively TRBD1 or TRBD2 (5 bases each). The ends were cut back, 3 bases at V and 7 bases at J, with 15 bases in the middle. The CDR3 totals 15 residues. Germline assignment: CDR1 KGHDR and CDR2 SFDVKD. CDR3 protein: CATSDIRDPSNEQFF. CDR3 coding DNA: TGTGCCACCAGTGATATCAGGGACCCCTCGAATGAGCAGTTCTTC.

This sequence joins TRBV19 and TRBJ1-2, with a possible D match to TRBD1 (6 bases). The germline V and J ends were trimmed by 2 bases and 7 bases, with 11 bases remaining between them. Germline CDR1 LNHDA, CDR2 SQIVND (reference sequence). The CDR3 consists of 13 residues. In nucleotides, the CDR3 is TGTGCCAGTAGTATACAGGGGCTTGGTGGCTACACCTTC. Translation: CASSIQGLGGYTF.

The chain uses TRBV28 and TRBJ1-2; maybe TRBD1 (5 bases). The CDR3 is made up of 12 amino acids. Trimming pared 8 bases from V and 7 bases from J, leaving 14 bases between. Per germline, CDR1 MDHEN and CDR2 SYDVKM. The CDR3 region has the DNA TGTGCCAGCTCAGGACATGGGTCTGGCTACACCTTC. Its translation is CASSGHGSGYTF.

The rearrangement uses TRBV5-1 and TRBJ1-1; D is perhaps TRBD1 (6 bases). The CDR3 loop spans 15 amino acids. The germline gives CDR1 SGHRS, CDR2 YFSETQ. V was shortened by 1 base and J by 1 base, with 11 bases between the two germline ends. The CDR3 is CASSLLGGANTEAFF. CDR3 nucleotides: TGCGCCAGCAGCTTGCTTGGGGGGGCGAACACTGAAGCTTTCTTT. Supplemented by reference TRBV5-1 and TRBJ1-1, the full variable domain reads KAGVTQTPRYLIKTRGQQVTLSCSPISGHRSVSWYQQTPGQGLQFLFEYFSETQRNKGNFPGRFSGRQFSNSRSEMNVSTLELGDSALYLCASSLLGGANTEAFFGQGTRLTVV.

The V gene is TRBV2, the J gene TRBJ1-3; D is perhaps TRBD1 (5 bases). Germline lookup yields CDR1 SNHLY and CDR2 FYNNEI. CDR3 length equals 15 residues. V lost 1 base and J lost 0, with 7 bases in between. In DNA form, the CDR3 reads TGTGCCAGCAGTGAAGGACAGAGCTCTGGAAACACCATATATTTT. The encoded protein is CASSEGQSSGNTIYF.

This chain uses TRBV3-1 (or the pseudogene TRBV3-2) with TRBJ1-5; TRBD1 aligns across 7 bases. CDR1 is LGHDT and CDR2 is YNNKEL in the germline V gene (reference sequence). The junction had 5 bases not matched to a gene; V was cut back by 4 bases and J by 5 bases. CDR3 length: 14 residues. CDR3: CASSLRGGDQPQHF. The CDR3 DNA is TGTGCCAGCAGCCTAAGAGGGGGCGATCAGCCCCAGCATTTT.

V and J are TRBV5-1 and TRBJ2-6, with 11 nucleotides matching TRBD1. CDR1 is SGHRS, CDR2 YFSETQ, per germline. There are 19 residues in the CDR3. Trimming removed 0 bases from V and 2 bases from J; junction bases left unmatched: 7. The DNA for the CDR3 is TGCGCCAGCAGCTTGGGGCGCGGGACAGGGGGTCCTGGGGCCAACGTCCTGACTTTC. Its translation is CASSLGRGTGGPGANVLTF.

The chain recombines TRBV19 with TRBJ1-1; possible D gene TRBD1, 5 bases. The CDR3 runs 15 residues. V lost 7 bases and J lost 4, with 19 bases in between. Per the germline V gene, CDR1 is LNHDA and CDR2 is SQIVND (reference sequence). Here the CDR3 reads CASTNLGGGSTEAFF. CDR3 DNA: TGTGCCAGTACAAACCTTGGGGGAGGAAGCACTGAAGCTTTCTTT.

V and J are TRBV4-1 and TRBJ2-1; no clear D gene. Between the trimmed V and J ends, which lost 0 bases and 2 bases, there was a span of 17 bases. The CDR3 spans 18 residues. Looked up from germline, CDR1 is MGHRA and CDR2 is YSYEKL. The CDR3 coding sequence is TGCGCCAGCAGCCAAGATGCCCACGGAAGGGCTCCCTACAATGAGCAGTTCTTC. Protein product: CASSQDAHGRAPYNEQFF.

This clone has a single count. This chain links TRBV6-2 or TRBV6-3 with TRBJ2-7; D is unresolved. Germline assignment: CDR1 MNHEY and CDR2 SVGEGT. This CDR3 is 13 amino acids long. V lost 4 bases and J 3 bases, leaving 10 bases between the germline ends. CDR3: CASSFDGNYEQYF. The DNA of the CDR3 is TGTGCCAGCAGTTTCGACGGTAACTACGAGCAGTACTTC.

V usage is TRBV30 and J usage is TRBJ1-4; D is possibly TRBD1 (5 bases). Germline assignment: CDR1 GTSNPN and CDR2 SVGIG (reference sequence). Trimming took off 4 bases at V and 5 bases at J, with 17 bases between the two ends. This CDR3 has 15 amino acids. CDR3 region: CAWKGGQGGNEKLFF. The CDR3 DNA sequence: TGTGCCTGGAAAGGCGGCCAGGGTGGGAATGAAAAACTGTTTTTT.

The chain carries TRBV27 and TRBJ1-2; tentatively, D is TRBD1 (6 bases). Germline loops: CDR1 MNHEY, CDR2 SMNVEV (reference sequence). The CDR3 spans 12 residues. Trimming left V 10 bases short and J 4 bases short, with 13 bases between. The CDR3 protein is CATRQATYGYTF. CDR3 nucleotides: TGTGCCACCAGACAGGCCACCTATGGCTACACCTTC.

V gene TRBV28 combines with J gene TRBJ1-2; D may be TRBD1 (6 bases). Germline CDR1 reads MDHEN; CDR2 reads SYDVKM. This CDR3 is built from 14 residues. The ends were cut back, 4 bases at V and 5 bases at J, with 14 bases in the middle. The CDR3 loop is CASSSSGVGYGYTF. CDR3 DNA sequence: TGTGCCAGCAGTTCTTCAGGGGTAGGGTATGGCTACACCTTC.

CDR3 sequence: CASSIEPGQGSTDTQYF. CDR3 DNA sequence: TGTGCCAGCAGCATAGAACCGGGACAGGGGTCCACAGATACGCAGTATTTT. The chain combines TRBV5-6 with TRBJ2-3; 10 bases are shared with TRBD1. Trimming took 4 bases from V and 2 from J; bases not matched to a gene: 10. Per the germline V gene, CDR1 is SGHDT and CDR2 is YYEEEE. The CDR3 spans 17 residues. Using reference TRBV5-6 and TRBJ2-3 for the parts outside the CDR3, the full variable domain is DAGVTQSPTHLIKTRGQQVTLRCSPKSGHDTVSWYQQALGQGPQFIFQYYEEEERQRGNFPDRFSGHQFPNYSSELNVNALLLGDSALYLCASSIEPGQGSTDTQYFGPGTRLTVL.

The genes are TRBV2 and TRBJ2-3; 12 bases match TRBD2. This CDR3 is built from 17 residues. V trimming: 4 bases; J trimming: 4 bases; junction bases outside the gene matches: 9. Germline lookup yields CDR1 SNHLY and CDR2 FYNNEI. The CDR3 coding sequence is TGTGCCAGCAGTGTTTCCCGACTAGCGGGAGTCTCAGATACGCAGTATTTT. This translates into CASSVSRLAGVSDTQYF. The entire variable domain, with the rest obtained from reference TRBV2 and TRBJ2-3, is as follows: EPEVTQTPSHQVTQMGQEVILRCVPISNHLYFYWYRQILGQKVEFLVSFYNNEISEKSEIFDDQFSVERPDGSNFTLKIRSTKLEDSAMYFCASSVSRLAGVSDTQYFGPGTRLTVL.

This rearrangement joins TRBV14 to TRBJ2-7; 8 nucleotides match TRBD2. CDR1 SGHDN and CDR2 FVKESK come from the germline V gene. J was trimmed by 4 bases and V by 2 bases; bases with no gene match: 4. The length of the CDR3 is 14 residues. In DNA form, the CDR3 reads TGTGCCAGCAGCCAACTAGCGGGCTTGTACGAGCAGTACTTC. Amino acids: CASSQLAGLYEQYF.

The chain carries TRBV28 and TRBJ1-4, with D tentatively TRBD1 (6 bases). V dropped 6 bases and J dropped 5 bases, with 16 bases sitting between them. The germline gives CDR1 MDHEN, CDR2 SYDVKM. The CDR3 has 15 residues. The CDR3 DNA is TGTGCCAGCAGCTCCTTCGAACAGGGAAATGAAAAACTGTTTTTT. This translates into CASSSFEQGNEKLFF.

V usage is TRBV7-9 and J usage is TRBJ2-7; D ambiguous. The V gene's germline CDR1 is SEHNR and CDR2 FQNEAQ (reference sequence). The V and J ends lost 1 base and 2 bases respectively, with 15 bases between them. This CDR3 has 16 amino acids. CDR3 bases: TGTGCCAGCAGCTTAGTTGTAGGGTATCACACCTACGAGCAGTACTTC. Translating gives CASSLVVGYHTYEQYF.

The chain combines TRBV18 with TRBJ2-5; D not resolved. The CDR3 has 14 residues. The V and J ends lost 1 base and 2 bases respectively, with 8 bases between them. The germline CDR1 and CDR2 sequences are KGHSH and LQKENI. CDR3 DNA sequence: TGTGCCAGCTCACCACGGCCTGGTCAAGAGACCCAGTACTTC. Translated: CASSPRPGQETQYF.

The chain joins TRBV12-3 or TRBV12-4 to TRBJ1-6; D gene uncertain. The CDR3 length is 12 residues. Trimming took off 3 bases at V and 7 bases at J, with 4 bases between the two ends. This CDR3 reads CASSFWNSPLHF. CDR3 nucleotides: TGTGCCAGCAGTTTTTGGAATTCACCCCTCCACTTT.

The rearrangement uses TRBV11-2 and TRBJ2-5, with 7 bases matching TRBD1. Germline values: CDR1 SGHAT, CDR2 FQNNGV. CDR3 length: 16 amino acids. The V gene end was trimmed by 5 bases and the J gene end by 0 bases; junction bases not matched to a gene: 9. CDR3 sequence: CASSRYRDRNQETQYF. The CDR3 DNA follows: TGTGCCAGCAGCCGGTACCGGGACAGAAACCAAGAGACCCAGTACTTC.

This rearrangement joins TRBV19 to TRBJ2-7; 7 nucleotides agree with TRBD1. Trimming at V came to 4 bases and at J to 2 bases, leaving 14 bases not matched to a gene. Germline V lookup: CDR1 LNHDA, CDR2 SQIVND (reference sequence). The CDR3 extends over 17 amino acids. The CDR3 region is CASSTRKGQYSPYEQYF. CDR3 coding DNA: TGTGCCAGTAGTACGAGGAAGGGACAGTACTCACCCTACGAGCAGTACTTC. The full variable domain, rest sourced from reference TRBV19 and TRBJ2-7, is DGGITQSPKYLFRKEGQNVTLSCEQNLNHDAMYWYRQDPGQGLRLIYYSQIVNDFQKGDIAEGYSVSREKKESFPLTVTSAQKNPTAFYLCASSTRKGQYSPYEQYFGPGTRLTVT.

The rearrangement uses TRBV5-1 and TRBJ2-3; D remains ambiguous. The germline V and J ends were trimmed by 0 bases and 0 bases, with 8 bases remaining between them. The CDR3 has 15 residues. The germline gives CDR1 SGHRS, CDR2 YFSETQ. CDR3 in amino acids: CASSLDAYSTDTQYF. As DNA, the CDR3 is TGCGCCAGCAGCTTGGACGCCTACAGCACAGATACGCAGTATTTT.

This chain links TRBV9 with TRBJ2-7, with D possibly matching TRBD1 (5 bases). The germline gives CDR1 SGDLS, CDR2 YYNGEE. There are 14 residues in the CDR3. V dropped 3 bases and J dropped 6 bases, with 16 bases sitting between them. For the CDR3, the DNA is TGTGCCAGCAGCGGCGATGCCCAGGGCTTCGAGCAGTACTTC. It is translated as CASSGDAQGFEQYF.

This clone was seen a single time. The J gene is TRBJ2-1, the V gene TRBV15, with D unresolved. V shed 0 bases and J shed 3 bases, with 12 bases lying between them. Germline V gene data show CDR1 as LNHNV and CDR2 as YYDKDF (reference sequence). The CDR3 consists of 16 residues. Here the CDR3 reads CATSRDHPAVYNEQFF. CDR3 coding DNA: TGTGCCACCAGCAGAGATCACCCAGCCGTCTACAATGAGCAGTTCTTC. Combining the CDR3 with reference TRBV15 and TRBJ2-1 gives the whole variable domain DAMVIQNPRYQVTQFGKPVTLSCSQTLNHNVMYWYQQKSSQAPKLLFHYYDKDFNNEADTPDNFQSRRPNTSFCFLDIRSPGLGDTAMYLCATSRDHPAVYNEQFFGPGTRLTVL.